These T cell receptor beta chains were read from a single sample in a study of T-cell reconstitution after alpha-beta-depleted transplantation in children. TCRdb passed the PCR reads through MiXCR, listing each CDR3 protein once. The data contain hundreds of thousands of distinct CDR3 sequences, roughly 17% of them singletons. This specimen consisted of PBMCs from the stem cell graft donor, obtained from the stem cell graft. The receptors derive from a human donor who donated a stem cell graft to a child with acute myeloid leukemia. CDR3s include the opening cysteine and the closing phenylalanine or tryptophan. D genes are given only for firm matches. The size field is filled for only some rows; it gives once, few, many or a size class.

d_gene: .; abundance: .; j_gene: TRBJ1-2; v_gene: TRBV20-1; CDR3aa: CSAREGDEGLDGYTF; CDR3nt: TGCAGTGCTAGAGAGGGGGACGAAGGCCTCGATGGCTACACCTTC
d_gene: .; abundance: many; j_gene: TRBJ1-5; v_gene: TRBV20-1; CDR3aa: CSASRQERGPQHF; CDR3nt: TGCAGTGCTAGTAGACAGGAAAGAGGGCCCCAGCATTTT
d_gene: TRBD1; abundance: .; j_gene: TRBJ1-2; v_gene: TRBV4-3; CDR3aa: CASSQLRGPGGYTF; CDR3nt: TGCGCCAGCAGCCAACTCAGGGGGCCGGGGGGCTACACCTTC
d_gene: .; abundance: .; j_gene: TRBJ2-5; v_gene: TRBV30; CDR3aa: CAWSLIETQYF; CDR3nt: TGTGCCTGGAGTCTGATAGAGACCCAGTACTTC
d_gene: .; abundance: many; j_gene: TRBJ2-3; v_gene: TRBV7-2; CDR3aa: CASWGYRESTDTQYF; CDR3nt: TGTGCCAGCTGGGGCTACAGGGAGAGCACAGATACGCAGTATTTT
d_gene: .; abundance: .; j_gene: TRBJ1-1; v_gene: TRBV5-5; CDR3aa: CASPPSPGMNTEAFF; CDR3nt: TGTGCCAGCCCCCCATCGCCGGGAATGAACACTGAAGCTTTCTTT
d_gene: .; abundance: .; j_gene: TRBJ1-5; v_gene: TRBV7-9; CDR3aa: CASSSGPEGQPQHF; CDR3nt: TGTGCCAGCAGCTCCGGACCTGAGGGCCAGCCCCAGCATTTT
d_gene: .; abundance: .; j_gene: TRBJ1-2; v_gene: TRBV12-3/TRBV12-4; CDR3aa: CASSLSTGFYTF; CDR3nt: TGTGCCAGCAGTTTAAGTACAGGTTTTTACACCTTC
d_gene: TRBD1; abundance: .; j_gene: TRBJ1-4; v_gene: TRBV20-1; CDR3aa: CCALDREGWDNEKLFF; CDR3nt: TGCTGTGCTCTGGACAGGGAGGGGTGGGATAATGAAAAACTGTTTTTT
d_gene: TRBD2; abundance: .; j_gene: TRBJ2-4; v_gene: TRBV7-2; CDR3aa: CASSFVSGGPKNIQYF; CDR3nt: TGTGCCAGCAGCTTCGTGAGCGGGGGTCCCAAAAACATTCAGTACTTC
d_gene: TRBD1; abundance: many; j_gene: TRBJ2-5; v_gene: TRBV5-6; CDR3aa: CASSLLLRQGLRQETQYF; CDR3nt: TGTGCCAGCAGCTTGTTACTGCGACAGGGTTTGCGGCAAGAGACCCAGTACTTC
d_gene: TRBD2; abundance: once; j_gene: TRBJ2-5; v_gene: TRBV7-9; CDR3aa: CASSPGTSGRGETQYF; CDR3nt: TGTGCCAGCAGCCCTGGGACTAGCGGGCGCGGTGAGACCCAGTACTTC
d_gene: .; abundance: many; j_gene: TRBJ2-5; v_gene: TRBV5-5; CDR3aa: CASSHPGRQETQYF; CDR3nt: TGTGCCAGCAGTCATCCGGGACGGCAAGAGACCCAGTACTTC
d_gene: .; abundance: few; j_gene: TRBJ1-1; v_gene: TRBV5-1; CDR3aa: CASRSGKGISEAFF; CDR3nt: TGCGCCAGCAGATCTGGGAAAGGGATATCTGAAGCTTTCTTT
d_gene: .; abundance: few; j_gene: TRBJ2-2; v_gene: TRBV5-1; CDR3aa: CASSLERGSTGELFF; CDR3nt: TGCGCCAGCAGCTTGGAGAGGGGGAGTACCGGGGAGCTGTTTTTT
d_gene: .; abundance: many; j_gene: TRBJ2-7; v_gene: TRBV6-2/TRBV6-3; CDR3aa: CASGGWYEQYF; CDR3nt: TGTGCCAGCGGTGGATGGTACGAGCAGTACTTC
d_gene: .; abundance: many; j_gene: TRBJ2-5; v_gene: TRBV7-9; CDR3aa: CASSSTTLQETQYF; CDR3nt: TGTGCCAGCAGCTCAACTACCTTACAAGAGACCCAGTACTTC
d_gene: .; abundance: few; j_gene: TRBJ2-7; v_gene: TRBV20-1; CDR3aa: CSVEGSGYEQYF; CDR3nt: TGCAGTGTTGAGGGGTCGGGCTACGAGCAGTACTTC
d_gene: .; abundance: .; j_gene: TRBJ2-1; v_gene: TRBV7-3; CDR3aa: CASSPSQGWNEQFF; CDR3nt: TGTGCCAGCAGCCCAAGCCAGGGTTGGAATGAGCAGTTCTTC
d_gene: TRBD1; abundance: many; j_gene: TRBJ1-6; v_gene: TRBV5-5; CDR3aa: CASSPDRNSPLHF; CDR3nt: TGTGCCAGCAGTCCGGACAGGAATTCACCCCTCCACTTT
d_gene: .; abundance: many; j_gene: TRBJ1-2; v_gene: TRBV7-2; CDR3aa: CASSLRDREGYTF; CDR3nt: TGTGCCAGCAGCTTAAGGGATCGGGAAGGCTACACCTTC
d_gene: .; abundance: many; j_gene: TRBJ1-6; v_gene: TRBV4-2; CDR3aa: CASSQGFQLNNSPLHF; CDR3nt: TGTGCCAGCAGCCAAGGATTTCAATTGAATAATTCACCCCTCCACTTT
d_gene: TRBD2; abundance: .; j_gene: TRBJ2-3; v_gene: TRBV28; CDR3aa: CASSKASGVDTQYF; CDR3nt: TGTGCCAGCAGTAAGGCTAGCGGGGTGGATACGCAGTATTTT
d_gene: .; abundance: .; j_gene: TRBJ2-1; v_gene: TRBV7-3; CDR3aa: CASSLRGRDREQFF; CDR3nt: TGTGCCAGCAGCTTAAGAGGGCGGGATAGAGAGCAGTTCTTC
d_gene: TRBD2; abundance: .; j_gene: TRBJ2-2; v_gene: TRBV6-1; CDR3aa: CASSPFGTSKAGELFF; CDR3nt: TGTGCCAGCAGTCCTTTCGGGACTAGCAAGGCCGGGGAGCTGTTTTTT
d_gene: .; abundance: many; j_gene: TRBJ2-7; v_gene: TRBV20-1; CDR3aa: CSATTTGFNEQYF; CDR3nt: TGCAGTGCAACGACCACAGGGTTTAACGAGCAGTACTTC